The clone carrying this T cell receptor (beta chain) was observed many times. The antigen remains undetermined. Physicians reached a diagnosis by relying on clinical symptoms, serum thyroxine, TRAb, thyroid ultrasound and orbital computed tomography. The PBMCs used were ones drawn from about 9.7 ml of fresh peripheral blood. The CDR3 extends over 15 amino acids. V lost 3 bases, J lost 0 bases, and 12 bases lay in between. These data belong to a study of Graves' ophthalmopathy and Graves' hyperthyroidism. Study-level information: Peripheral blood was collected at initial diagnosis, before any treatment.

Regarding the study as a whole: Discrimination between ophthalmopathy and stable hyperthyroidism by a 13-signature model showed about 85% sensitivity and 75% to 84% specificity.

As the template, RNA transcripts were used to amplify TCR beta CDR3 regions. First-round RT-PCR used HTBI primers; second-round multiplex PCR followed. A single record per CDR3 protein comes from TCRdb applying MiXCR to the multiplex PCR reads. Among around 400,000 distinct CDR3 sequences listed, roughly 21% were seen once. Sequencing used peripheral blood. The genes are TRBV12-3 or TRBV12-4 and TRBJ2-7, with D perhaps TRBD1 (6 bases). This receptor was taken from a woman under 30 with stable Graves' hyperthyroidism. CDR3 nucleotides: TGTGCCAGCAGTTTGACCGGGACACTCTCCTACGAGCAGTACTTC. Its translation: CASSLTGTLSYEQYF.